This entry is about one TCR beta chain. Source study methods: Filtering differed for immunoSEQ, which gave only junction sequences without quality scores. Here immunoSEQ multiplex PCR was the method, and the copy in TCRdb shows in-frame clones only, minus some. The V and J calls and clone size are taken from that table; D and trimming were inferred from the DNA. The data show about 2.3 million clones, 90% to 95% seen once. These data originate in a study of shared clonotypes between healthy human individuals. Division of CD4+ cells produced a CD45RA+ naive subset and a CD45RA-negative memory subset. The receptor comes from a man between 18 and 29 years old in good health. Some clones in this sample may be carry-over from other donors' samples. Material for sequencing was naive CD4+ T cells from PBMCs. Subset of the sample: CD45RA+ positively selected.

The CDR3 DNA reads as TGTGCCTGGAGTGTAATTAGGGGGTTTGCCCATGAGCAGTTCTTC. Its protein product is CAWSVIRGFAHEQFF. The chain joins TRBV30 to TRBJ2-1; D may be TRBD1 (6 bases). The CDR3 loop spans 15 amino acids. V lost 0 bases and J 8 bases, leaving 17 bases between the germline ends. In germline, CDR1 is GTSNPN, CDR2 SVGIG (reference sequence).